The present TCR beta chain was sequenced within a study of identical twins. Study findings and constraints: The study based its conclusions on cross-sectional statistical analysis and did not follow the same donors. Alpha sequences out of frame and shared by twins had excess low generation probability.

Concerning this clonotype: Antigen unknown.

TCRdb called the 5' RACE reads again in MiXCR, with one record for every CDR3 protein. Of a few hundred thousand distinct CDR3 sequences detected, more than 9% appear once; the ten largest clones hold under 3%. The CDR3 contains 14 residues. Germline CDR1 SNHLY, CDR2 FYNNEI. Trimming removed 2 bases from V and 5 bases from J, with 13 bases in between. These data were also reused for a study on yellow fever vaccine responses in identical twins.

The rearrangement uses TRBV2 and TRBJ2-7; no reliable D call. The TCR originated in a woman between 18 and 29 years old in good health. The sequencing sample was made of PBMCs. The CDR3 region has the DNA TGTGCCAGCAGTGAATCTGAGTCGGCCAACGAGCAGTACTTC. Translating it yields CASSESESANEQYF.